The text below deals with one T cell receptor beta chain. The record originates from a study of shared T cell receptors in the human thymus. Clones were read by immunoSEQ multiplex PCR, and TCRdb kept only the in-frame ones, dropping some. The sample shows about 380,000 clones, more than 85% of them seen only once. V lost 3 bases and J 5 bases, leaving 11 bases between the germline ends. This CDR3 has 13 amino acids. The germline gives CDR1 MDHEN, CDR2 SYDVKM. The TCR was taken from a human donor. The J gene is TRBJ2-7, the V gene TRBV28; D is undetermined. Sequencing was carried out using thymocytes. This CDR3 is CASSFDSTNEQYF. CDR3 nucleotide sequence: TGTGCCAGCAGTTTTGATTCGACAAACGAGCAGTACTTC.